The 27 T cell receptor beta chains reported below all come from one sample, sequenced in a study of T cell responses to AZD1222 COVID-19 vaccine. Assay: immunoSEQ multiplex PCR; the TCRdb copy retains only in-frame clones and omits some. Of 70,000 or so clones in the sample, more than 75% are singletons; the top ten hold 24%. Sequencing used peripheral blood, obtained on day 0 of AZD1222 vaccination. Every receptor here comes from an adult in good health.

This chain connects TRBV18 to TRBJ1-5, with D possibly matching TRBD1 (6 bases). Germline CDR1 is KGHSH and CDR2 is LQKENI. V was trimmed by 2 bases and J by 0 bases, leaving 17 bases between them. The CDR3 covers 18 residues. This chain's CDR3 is CASSPTETGAYSNQPQHF. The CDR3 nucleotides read TGTGCCAGCTCACCAACAGAGACAGGAGCATATAGCAATCAGCCCCAGCATTTT.

Here the CDR3 DNA reads TGTGCCAGCAGCGTAGGCGGGGACCAAGAGACCCAGTACTTC. Translation gives CASSVGGDQETQYF. The J gene is TRBJ2-5, the V gene TRBV9, with TRBD2 as a possible D gene (6 bases). The V and J ends lost 0 bases and 0 bases respectively, with 6 bases between them. This CDR3 is 14 amino acids long. Germline CDR1 is SGDLS and CDR2 is YYNGEE.

CDR3 region: CASNDVRGLRADTQYF. Here the CDR3 DNA reads TGTGCCAGCAACGATGTCAGGGGGCTCAGAGCAGATACGCAGTATTTT. V is TRBV7-8 and J is TRBJ2-3, with TRBD1 matching over 8 bases. The CDR3 runs 16 residues. Germline CDR1 reads SGHVS; CDR2 reads FQNEAQ. Trimming cost V 7 bases and J 4 bases; bases outside gene matches: 13.

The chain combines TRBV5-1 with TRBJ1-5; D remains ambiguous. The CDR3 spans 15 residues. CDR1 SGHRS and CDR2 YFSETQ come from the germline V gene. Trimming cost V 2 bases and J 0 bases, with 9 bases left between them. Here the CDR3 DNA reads TGCGCCAGCAGCTTTTGGGGAGATAGCAATCAGCCCCAGCATTTT. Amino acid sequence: CASSFWGDSNQPQHF.

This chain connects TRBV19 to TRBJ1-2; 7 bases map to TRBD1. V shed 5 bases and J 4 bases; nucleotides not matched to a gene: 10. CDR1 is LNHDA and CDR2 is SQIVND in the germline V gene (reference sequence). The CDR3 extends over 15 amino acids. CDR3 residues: CASSFRDRESYGYTF. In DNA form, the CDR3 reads TGTGCCAGTAGTTTCAGGGACAGAGAAAGCTATGGCTACACCTTC.

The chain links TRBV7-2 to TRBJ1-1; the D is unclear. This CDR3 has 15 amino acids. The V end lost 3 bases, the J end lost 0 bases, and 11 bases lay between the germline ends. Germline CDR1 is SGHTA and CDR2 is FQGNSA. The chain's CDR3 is CASSFSLSMNTEAFF. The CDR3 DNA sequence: TGTGCCAGCAGCTTCAGCCTCTCCATGAACACTGAAGCTTTCTTT.

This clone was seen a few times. The CDR3 here is CASSKWGDRDYEQYF. CDR3 sequence (DNA): TGTGCCAGCTCCAAGTGGGGGGACAGGGACTACGAGCAGTACTTC. The chain joins TRBV9 to TRBJ2-7; TRBD1 agrees at 9 bases. Germline V gene data show CDR1 as SGDLS and CDR2 as YYNGEE. Germline trimming cut 7 bases from V and 3 bases from J; bases unmatched to any gene: 11. This CDR3 is built from 15 residues.

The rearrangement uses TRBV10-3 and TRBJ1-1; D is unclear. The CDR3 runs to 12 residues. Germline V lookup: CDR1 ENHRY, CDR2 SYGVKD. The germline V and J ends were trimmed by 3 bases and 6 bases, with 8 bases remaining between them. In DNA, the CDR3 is TGTGCCATCAGTGACGGGCTCGCTGAAGCTTTCTTT. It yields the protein CAISDGLAEAFF.

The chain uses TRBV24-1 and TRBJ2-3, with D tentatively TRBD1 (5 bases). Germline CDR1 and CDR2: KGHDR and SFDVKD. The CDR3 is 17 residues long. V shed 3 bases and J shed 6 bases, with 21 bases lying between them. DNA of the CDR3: TGTGCCACCAGTGATGAACTGGTCCCGGCAGGGTCGGATACGCAGTATTTT. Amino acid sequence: CATSDELVPAGSDTQYF.

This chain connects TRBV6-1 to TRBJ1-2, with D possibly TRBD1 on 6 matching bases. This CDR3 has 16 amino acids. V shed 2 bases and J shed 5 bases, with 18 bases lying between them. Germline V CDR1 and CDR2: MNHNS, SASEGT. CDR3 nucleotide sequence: TGTGCCAGCAGTGAAACGGGGGCAGGGTCTGGGTATGGCTACACCTTC. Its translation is CASSETGAGSGYGYTF.

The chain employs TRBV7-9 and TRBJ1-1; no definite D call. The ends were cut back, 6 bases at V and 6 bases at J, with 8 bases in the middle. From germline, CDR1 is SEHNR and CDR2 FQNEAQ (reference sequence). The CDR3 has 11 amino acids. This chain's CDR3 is CASRRTPEAFF. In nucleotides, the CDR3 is TGTGCCAGCAGACGTACACCTGAAGCTTTCTTT. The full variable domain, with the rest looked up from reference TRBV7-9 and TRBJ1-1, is DTGVSQNPRHKITKRGQNVTFRCDPISEHNRLYWYRQTLGQGPEFLTYFQNEAQLEKSRLLSDRFSAERPKGSFSTLEIQRTEQGDSAMYLCASRRTPEAFFGQGTRLTVV.

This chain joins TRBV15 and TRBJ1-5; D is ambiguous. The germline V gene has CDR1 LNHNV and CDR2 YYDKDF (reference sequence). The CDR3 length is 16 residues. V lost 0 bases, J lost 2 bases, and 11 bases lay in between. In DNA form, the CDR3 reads TGTGCCACCAGCAGAGATTTGAGGACTGGCAATCAGCCCCAGCATTTT. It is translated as CATSRDLRTGNQPQHF.

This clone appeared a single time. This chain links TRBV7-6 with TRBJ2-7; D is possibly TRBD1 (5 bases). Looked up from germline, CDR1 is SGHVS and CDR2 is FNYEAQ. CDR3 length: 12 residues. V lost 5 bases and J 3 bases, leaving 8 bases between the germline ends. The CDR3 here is CASSVQGYEQYF. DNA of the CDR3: TGTGCCAGCAGCGTTCAGGGCTACGAGCAGTACTTC.

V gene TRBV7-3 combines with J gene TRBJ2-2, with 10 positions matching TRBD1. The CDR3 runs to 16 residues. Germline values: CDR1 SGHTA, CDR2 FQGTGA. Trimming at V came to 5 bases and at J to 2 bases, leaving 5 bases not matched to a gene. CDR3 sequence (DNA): TGTGCCAGCAGCAGGACAGGGGGTAGCAACACCGGGGAGCTGTTTTTT. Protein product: CASSRTGGSNTGELFF.

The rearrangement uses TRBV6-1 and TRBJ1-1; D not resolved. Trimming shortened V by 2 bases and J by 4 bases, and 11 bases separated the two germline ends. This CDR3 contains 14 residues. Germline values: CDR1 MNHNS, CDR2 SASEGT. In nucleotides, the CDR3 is TGTGCCAGCAGTGAACGAGGAAGGGCCACTGAAGCTTTCTTT. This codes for CASSERGRATEAFF.

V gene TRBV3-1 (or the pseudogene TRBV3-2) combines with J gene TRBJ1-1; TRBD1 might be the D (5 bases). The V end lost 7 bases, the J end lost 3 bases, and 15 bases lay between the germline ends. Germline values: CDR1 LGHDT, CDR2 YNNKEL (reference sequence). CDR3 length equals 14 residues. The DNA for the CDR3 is TGTGCCAGCAACACTTGGGACGGCGACACTGAAGCTTTCTTT. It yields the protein CASNTWDGDTEAFF.

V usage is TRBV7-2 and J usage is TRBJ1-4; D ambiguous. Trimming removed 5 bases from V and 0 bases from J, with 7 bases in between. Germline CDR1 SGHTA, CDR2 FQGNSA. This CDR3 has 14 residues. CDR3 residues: CASSKTSTNEKLFF. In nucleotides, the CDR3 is TGTGCCAGCAGCAAGACCTCAACTAATGAAAAACTGTTTTTT.

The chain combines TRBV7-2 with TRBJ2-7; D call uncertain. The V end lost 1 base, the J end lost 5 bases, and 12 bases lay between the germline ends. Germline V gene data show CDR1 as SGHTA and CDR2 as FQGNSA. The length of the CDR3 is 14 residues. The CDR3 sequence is CASSLGGRRDEQYF. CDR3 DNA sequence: TGTGCCAGCAGCTTAGGGGGTCGCCGGGACGAGCAGTACTTC.

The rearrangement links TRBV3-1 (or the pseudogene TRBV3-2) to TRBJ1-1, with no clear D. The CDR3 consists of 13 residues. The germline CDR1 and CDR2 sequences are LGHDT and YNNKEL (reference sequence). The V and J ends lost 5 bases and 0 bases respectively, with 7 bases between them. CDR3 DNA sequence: TGTGCCAGCAGCGCAATTGTGAACACTGAAGCTTTCTTT. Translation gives CASSAIVNTEAFF.

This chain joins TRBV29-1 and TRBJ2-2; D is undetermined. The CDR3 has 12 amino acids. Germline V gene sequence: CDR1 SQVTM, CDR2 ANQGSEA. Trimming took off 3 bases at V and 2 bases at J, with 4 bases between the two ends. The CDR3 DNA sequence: TGCAGCGTTGAGGTAAACACCGGGGAGCTGTTTTTT. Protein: CSVEVNTGELFF.

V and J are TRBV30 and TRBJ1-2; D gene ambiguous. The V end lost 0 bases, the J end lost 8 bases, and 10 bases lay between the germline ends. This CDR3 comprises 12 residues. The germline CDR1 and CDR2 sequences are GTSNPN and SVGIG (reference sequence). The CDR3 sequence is CAWSVFRVGYTF. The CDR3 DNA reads TGTGCCTGGAGTGTATTCCGCGTCGGCTACACCTTC.

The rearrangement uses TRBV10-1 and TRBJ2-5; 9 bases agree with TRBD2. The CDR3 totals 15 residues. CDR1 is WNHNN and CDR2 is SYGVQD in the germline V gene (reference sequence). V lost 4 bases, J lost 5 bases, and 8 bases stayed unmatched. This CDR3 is CASSAGGGAWETQYF. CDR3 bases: TGCGCCAGCAGTGCCGGCGGGGGGGCCTGGGAGACCCAGTACTTC.

CDR3 region: CASSPGAGVRSGANVLTF. CDR3 bases: TGTGCCAGCAGCCCTGGGGCGGGGGTCCGCTCCGGGGCCAACGTCCTGACTTTC. The chain is built from TRBV7-3 and TRBJ2-6; the match to TRBD2 covers 7 bases. After removal of 5 bases from V and 4 bases from J, the junction contained 14 bases not matched to a gene. This CDR3 spans 18 amino acids. Germline V gene sequence: CDR1 SGHTA, CDR2 FQGTGA.

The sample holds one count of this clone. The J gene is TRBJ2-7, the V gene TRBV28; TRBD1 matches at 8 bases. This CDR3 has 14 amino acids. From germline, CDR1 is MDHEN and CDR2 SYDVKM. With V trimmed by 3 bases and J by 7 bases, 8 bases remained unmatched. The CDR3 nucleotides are TGTGCCAGCAGTTTGCGGCAGGGGGCGGGGGAGCAGTACTTC. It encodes CASSLRQGAGEQYF. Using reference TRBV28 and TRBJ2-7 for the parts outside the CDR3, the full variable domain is DVKVTQSSRYLVKRTGEKVFLECVQDMDHENMFWYRQDPGLGLRLIYFSYDVKMKEKGDIPEGYSVSREKKERFSLILESASTNQTSMYLCASSLRQGAGEQYFGPGTRLTVT.

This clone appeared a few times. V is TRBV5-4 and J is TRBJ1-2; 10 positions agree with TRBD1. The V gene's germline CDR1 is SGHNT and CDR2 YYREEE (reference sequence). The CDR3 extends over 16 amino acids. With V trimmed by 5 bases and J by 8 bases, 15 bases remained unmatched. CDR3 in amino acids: CASRFGTGVRVPGYTF. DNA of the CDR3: TGTGCCAGCAGATTTGGGACAGGGGTGAGAGTTCCGGGCTACACCTTC.

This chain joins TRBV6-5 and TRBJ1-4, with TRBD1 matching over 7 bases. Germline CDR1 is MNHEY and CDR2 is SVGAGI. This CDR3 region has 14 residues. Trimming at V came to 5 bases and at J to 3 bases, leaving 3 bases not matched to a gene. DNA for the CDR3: TGTGCCAGCAGTAACAGGGGACCTAATGAAAAACTGTTTTTT. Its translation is CASSNRGPNEKLFF.

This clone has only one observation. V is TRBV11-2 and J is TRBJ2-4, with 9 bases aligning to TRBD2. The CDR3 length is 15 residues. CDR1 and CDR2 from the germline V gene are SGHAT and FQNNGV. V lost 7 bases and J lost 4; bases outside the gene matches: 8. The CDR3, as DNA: TGTGCCAGCATGTCGCCTAGCGGGGAAAAAAACATTCAGTACTTC. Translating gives CASMSPSGEKNIQYF.